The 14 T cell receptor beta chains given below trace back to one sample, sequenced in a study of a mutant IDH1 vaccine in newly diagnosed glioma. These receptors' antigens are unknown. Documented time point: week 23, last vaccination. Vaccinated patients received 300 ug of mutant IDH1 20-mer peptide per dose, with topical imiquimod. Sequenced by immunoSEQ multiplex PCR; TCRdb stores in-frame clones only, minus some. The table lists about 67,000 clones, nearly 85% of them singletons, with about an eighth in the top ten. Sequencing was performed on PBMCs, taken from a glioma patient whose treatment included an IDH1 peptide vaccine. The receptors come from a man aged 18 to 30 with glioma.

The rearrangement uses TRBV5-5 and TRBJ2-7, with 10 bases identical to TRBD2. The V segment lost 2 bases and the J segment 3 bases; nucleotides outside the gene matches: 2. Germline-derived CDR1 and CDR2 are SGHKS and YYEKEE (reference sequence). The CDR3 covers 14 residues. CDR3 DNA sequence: TGTGCCAGCAGCTTCGGGACTAGCGTCTACGAGCAGTACTTC. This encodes CASSFGTSVYEQYF.

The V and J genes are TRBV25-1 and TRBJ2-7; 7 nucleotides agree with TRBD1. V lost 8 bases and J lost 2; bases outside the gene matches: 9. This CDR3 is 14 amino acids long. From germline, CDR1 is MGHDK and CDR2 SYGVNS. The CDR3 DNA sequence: TGTGCCAGCGACAGGGCGGCCAACCCCTACGAGCAGTACTTC. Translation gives CASDRAANPYEQYF.

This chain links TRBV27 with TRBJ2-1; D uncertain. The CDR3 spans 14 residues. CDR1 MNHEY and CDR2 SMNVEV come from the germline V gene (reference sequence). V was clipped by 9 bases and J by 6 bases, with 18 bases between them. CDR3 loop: CASRLYRRLNEQFF. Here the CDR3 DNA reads TGTGCCAGTCGCTTGTACAGAAGGCTCAATGAGCAGTTCTTC.

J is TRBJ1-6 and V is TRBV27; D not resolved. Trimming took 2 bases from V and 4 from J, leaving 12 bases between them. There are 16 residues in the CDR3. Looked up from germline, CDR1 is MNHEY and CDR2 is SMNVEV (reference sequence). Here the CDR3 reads CASSLEGSSYNSPLHF. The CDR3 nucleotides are TGTGCCAGCAGTTTAGAGGGCAGCTCATATAATTCACCCCTCCACTTT.

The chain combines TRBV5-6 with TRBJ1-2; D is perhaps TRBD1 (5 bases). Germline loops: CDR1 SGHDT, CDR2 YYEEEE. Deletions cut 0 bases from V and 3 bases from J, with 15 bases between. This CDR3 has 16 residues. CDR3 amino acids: CASSLDRSGEDYGYTF. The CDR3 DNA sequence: TGTGCCAGCAGCTTGGATAGGTCGGGGGAAGACTATGGCTACACCTTC.

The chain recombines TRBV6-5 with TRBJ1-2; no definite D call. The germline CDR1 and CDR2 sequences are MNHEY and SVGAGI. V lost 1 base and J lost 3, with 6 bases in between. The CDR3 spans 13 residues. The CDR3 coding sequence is TGTGCCAGCAGTTACTTTAGGGACTATGGCTACACCTTC. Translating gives CASSYFRDYGYTF.

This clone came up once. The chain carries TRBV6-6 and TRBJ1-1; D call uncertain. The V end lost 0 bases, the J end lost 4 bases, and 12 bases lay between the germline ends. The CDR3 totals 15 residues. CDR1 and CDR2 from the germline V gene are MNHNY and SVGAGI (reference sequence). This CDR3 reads CASSYSYGGVTEAFF. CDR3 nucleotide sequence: TGTGCCAGCAGTTACTCGTACGGCGGTGTCACTGAAGCTTTCTTT.

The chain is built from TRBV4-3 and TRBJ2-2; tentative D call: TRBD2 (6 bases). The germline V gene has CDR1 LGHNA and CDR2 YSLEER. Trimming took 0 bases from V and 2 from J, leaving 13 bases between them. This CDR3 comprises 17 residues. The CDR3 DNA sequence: TGCGCCAGCAGCCAAGATATATTAGCGGATAACACCGGGGAGCTGTTTTTT. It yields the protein CASSQDILADNTGELFF.

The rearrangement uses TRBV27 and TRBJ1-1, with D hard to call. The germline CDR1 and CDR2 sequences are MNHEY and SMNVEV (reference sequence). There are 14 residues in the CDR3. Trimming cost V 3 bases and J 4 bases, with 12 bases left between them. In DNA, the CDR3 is TGTGCCAGCAGTTTCGTGCGAGGAGGCACTGAAGCTTTCTTT. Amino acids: CASSFVRGGTEAFF.

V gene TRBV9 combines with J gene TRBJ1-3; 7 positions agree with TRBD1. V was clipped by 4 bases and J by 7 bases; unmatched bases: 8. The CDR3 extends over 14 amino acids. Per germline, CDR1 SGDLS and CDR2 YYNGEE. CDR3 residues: CASSPPPGGNTIYF. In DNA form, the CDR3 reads TGTGCCAGCAGCCCTCCCCCAGGGGGTAACACCATATATTTT.

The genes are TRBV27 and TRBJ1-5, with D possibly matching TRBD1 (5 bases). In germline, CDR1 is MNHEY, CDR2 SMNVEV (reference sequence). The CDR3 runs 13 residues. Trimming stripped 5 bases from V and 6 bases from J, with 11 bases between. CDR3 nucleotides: TGTGCCAGCAGTCCGGGGGTCGGTCAGCCCCAGCATTTT. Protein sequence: CASSPGVGQPQHF.

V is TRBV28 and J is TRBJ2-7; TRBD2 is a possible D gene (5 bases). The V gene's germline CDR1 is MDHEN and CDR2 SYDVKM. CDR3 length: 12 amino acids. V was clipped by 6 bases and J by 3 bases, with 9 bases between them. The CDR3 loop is CASRPGGYEQYF. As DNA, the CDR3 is TGTGCCAGCAGGCCAGGAGGCTACGAGCAGTACTTC.

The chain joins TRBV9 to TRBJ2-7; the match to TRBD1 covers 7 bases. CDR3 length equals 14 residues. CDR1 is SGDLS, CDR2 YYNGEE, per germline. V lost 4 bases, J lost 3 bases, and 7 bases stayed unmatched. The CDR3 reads CASSPTNRGYEQYF. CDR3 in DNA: TGTGCCAGCAGCCCAACAAACAGGGGCTACGAGCAGTACTTC.

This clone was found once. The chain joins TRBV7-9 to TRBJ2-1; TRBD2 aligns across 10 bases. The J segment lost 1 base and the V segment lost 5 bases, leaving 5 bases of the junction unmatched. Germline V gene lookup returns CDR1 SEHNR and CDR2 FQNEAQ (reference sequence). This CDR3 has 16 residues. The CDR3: CASSLSGGGSYNEQFF. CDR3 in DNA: TGTGCCAGCAGCCTAAGCGGGGGGGGTTCCTACAATGAGCAGTTCTTC.